The source of this TCR beta chain is a study of blood T cell repertoires in COVID-19. Points on this clone: This CDR3 is also generated by other DNA sequences in the sample.

Participants, about 18 to 90 years old, spanned more than 20 US areas. Cohorts were determined from participant-reported clinical history. Assay: immunoSEQ multiplex PCR; the TCRdb copy retains only in-frame clones and omits some. The sample consists of 150,000 to 200,000 clones, roughly 77% of them appearing once. This CDR3 comprises 12 residues. The germline gives CDR1 SGDLS, CDR2 YYNGEE. Trimming stripped 4 bases from V and 7 bases from J, with 9 bases between. The chain joins TRBV9 to TRBJ1-3; possible D gene TRBD1, 6 bases. The sequence was obtained from a woman aged 50 to 65 with acute COVID-19. Sequenced material: PBMCs or T cells enriched from blood (not recorded which). Here the CDR3 DNA reads TGTGCCAGCAGCCCACAGGGCAACACCATATATTTT. The encoded protein is CASSPQGNTIYF.